There are a few counts of the clone carrying this TCR beta chain. The data were obtained in a study of shared clonotypes between healthy human individuals. Study summary: CD8 memory received one plate per donor, CD8 naive two, CD4 memory three and CD4 naive three.

The test was conducted at deep level. Assay: immunoSEQ multiplex PCR; the TCRdb copy retains only in-frame clones and omits some. The table lists roughly 300,000 clones, about nine tenths of them singletons. The CDR3 runs 12 residues. Trimming pared 5 bases from V and 8 bases from J, leaving 12 bases between. CDR1 is MNHEY, CDR2 SMNVEV, per germline (reference sequence). The clonotype was recovered from a man aged 18 to 29 in good health. The source material was memory CD8+ T cells sorted from blood. Subset reported: CD45RO+ cells pooled with CCR7-negative TemRA cells. The chain is built from TRBV27 and TRBJ1-1; no clear D gene. CDR3 in amino acids: CASSPTVGEAFF. DNA of the CDR3: TGTGCCAGCAGTCCAACCGTAGGGGAAGCTTTCTTT.